This T cell receptor (beta chain) comes out of a study of T-cell memory formation after mild COVID-19. Study overall: The study found TCR clusters largely donor specific.

The CDR3 is made up of 14 amino acids. The germline V and J ends were trimmed by 5 bases and 2 bases, with 9 bases remaining between them. Germline loops: CDR1 SNHLY, CDR2 FYNNEI. TCRdb redid the calling of the 5' RACE reads with MiXCR, one entry per CDR3 protein. Of roughly 610,000 distinct CDR3 sequences listed, approximately 15% are singletons. This clonotype originated in an adult woman who had mild COVID-19 (a few samples of this study predate the infection). Cell type and time point are not known. The V and J genes are TRBV2 and TRBJ2-2, with D unclear. The sample comprised PBMCs or a T cell subset sorted from them (not recorded which). CDR3 residues: CASSKGYNTGELFF. The CDR3 nucleotides read TGTGCCAGCAGTAAAGGGTACAACACCGGGGAGCTGTTTTTT.